This T cell receptor (beta chain) was found in a study of T cell changes during pregnancy in multiple sclerosis. With 2 bases removed from V and 0 bases from J, the gap between germline ends came to 14 bases. Germline V CDR1 and CDR2: KGHSH, LQKENI. This CDR3 contains 17 residues. Clones were read by immunoSEQ multiplex PCR, and TCRdb kept only the in-frame ones, dropping some. The data contain tens of thousands of clones, around 93% of them seen just once; the ten biggest clones take up 1.4%. The receptor's source is a female donor in good health, enrolled as a control in a pregnancy study. The rearrangement links TRBV18 to TRBJ1-5, with D hard to call. The material sequenced was peripheral blood, taken in the third trimester of pregnancy. CDR3 amino acids: CASSPTTTDYSNQPQHF. Here the CDR3 DNA reads TGTGCCAGCTCACCAACCACCACCGACTATAGCAATCAGCCCCAGCATTTT. Filled out from reference TRBV18 and TRBJ1-5, the complete variable domain reads NAGVMQNPRHLVRRRGQEARLRCSPMKGHSHVYWYRQLPEEGLKFMVYLQKENIIDESGMPKERFSAEFPKEGPSILRIQQVVRGDSAAYFCASSPTTTDYSNQPQHFGDGTRLSIL.